This is a list of T cell receptor beta chains from one sample in a study of early stage breast cancer tumors. Profiling relied on immunoSEQ multiplex PCR, and the TCRdb table lists in-frame clones only, not all of them. The repertoire holds about 50,000 clones, with more than 60% as singletons. The specimen was blood. These receptors originate from a person under 45 with breast cancer. CDR3s include the opening cysteine and the closing phenylalanine or tryptophan. Fields, in order: D gene, J gene, clone size, V gene, CDR3 protein, CDR3 DNA. The D gene is left open where the match is weak. Clone size appears in some rows only: once, few, many, or a class for an expanded clone.

D gene: -; J gene: TRBJ2-7; clone size: once; V gene: TRBV4-3; CDR3 protein: CASSQDLKGEQYF; CDR3 DNA: TGCGCCAGCAGCCAAGATTTAAAGGGCGAGCAGTACTTC
D gene: TRBD1; J gene: TRBJ2-7; clone size: few; V gene: TRBV2; CDR3 protein: CASNPGQGSYEQYF; CDR3 DNA: TGTGCCAGCAATCCCGGACAGGGTTCGTACGAGCAGTACTTC
D gene: TRBD1; J gene: TRBJ1-2; clone size: -; V gene: TRBV4-1; CDR3 protein: CASSSPDRGFAYGYTF; CDR3 DNA: TGCGCCAGCAGCTCCCCGGACAGGGGCTTTGCCTATGGCTACACCTTC
D gene: -; J gene: TRBJ1-2; clone size: few; V gene: TRBV6-5; CDR3 protein: CASRRGNYGYTF; CDR3 DNA: TGTGCCAGCCGGCGGGGCAACTATGGCTACACCTTC
D gene: TRBD2; J gene: TRBJ2-5; clone size: -; V gene: TRBV19; CDR3 protein: CASSWGTRGQETQYF; CDR3 DNA: TGTGCCAGTAGTTGGGGGACTAGGGGACAAGAGACCCAGTACTTC
D gene: -; J gene: TRBJ2-1; clone size: -; V gene: TRBV4-2; CDR3 protein: CASSPGLSLYNEQFF; CDR3 DNA: TGTGCCAGCAGCCCGGGACTCTCCCTATACAATGAGCAGTTCTTC
D gene: -; J gene: TRBJ2-7; clone size: -; V gene: TRBV5-6; CDR3 protein: CASSYAASYEQYF; CDR3 DNA: TGTGCCAGCAGCTATGCCGCGTCCTACGAGCAGTACTTC
D gene: -; J gene: TRBJ1-1; clone size: -; V gene: TRBV14; CDR3 protein: CASSPLFIRDTEAFF; CDR3 DNA: TGTGCCAGCAGCCCTTTATTTATCCGGGACACTGAAGCTTTCTTT
D gene: TRBD2; J gene: TRBJ2-5; clone size: -; V gene: TRBV4-1; CDR3 protein: CASSQDPILAGRRETQYF; CDR3 DNA: TGCGCCAGCAGCCAAGATCCCATCCTAGCGGGACGGAGAGAGACCCAGTACTTC
D gene: TRBD1; J gene: TRBJ2-7; clone size: -; V gene: TRBV5-1; CDR3 protein: CASSPGQGMGEQYF; CDR3 DNA: TGCGCCAGCAGCCCGGGACAGGGGATGGGGGAGCAGTACTTC
D gene: -; J gene: TRBJ2-6; clone size: -; V gene: TRBV19; CDR3 protein: CASSMTVSLSGANVLTF; CDR3 DNA: TGTGCCAGTAGTATGACCGTCTCCCTCTCTGGGGCCAACGTCCTGACTTTC
D gene: -; J gene: TRBJ2-1; clone size: -; V gene: TRBV5-4; CDR3 protein: CASSHPDRDNEQFF; CDR3 DNA: TGTGCCAGCAGCCATCCGGACCGGGACAATGAGCAGTTCTTC
D gene: TRBD2; J gene: TRBJ2-7; clone size: -; V gene: TRBV27; CDR3 protein: CASREGLAGGYEQYF; CDR3 DNA: TGTGCCAGCAGGGAAGGACTAGCGGGGGGCTACGAGCAGTACTTC
D gene: TRBD2; J gene: TRBJ2-5; clone size: -; V gene: TRBV7-6; CDR3 protein: CASSLETSGRRASVTQYF; CDR3 DNA: TGTGCCAGCAGCTTAGAGACTAGCGGGAGGAGGGCGTCGGTGACCCAGTACTTC
D gene: -; J gene: TRBJ1-4; clone size: -; V gene: TRBV27; CDR3 protein: CASSLWEVGANEKLFF; CDR3 DNA: TGTGCCAGCAGTTTATGGGAGGTAGGGGCTAATGAAAAACTGTTTTTT
D gene: TRBD2; J gene: TRBJ2-1; clone size: -; V gene: TRBV6-1; CDR3 protein: CASSTSGGSYNEQFF; CDR3 DNA: TGTGCCAGCAGTACGAGCGGGGGGTCCTACAATGAGCAGTTCTTC
D gene: TRBD1; J gene: TRBJ2-1; clone size: -; V gene: TRBV7-7; CDR3 protein: CASSLNRGQDNEQFF; CDR3 DNA: TGTGCTAGCAGCTTAAACAGGGGGCAGGACAATGAGCAGTTCTTC
D gene: TRBD1; J gene: TRBJ2-1; clone size: -; V gene: TRBV4-2; CDR3 protein: CASSQPQGDNEQFF; CDR3 DNA: TGTGCCAGCAGCCAACCCCAGGGGGACAATGAGCAGTTCTTC
D gene: -; J gene: TRBJ2-1; clone size: -; V gene: TRBV29-1; CDR3 protein: CSVPPRGSDEQFF; CDR3 DNA: TGCAGCGTCCCCCCTAGGGGATCTGATGAGCAGTTCTTC
D gene: TRBD2; J gene: TRBJ2-7; clone size: -; V gene: TRBV5-1; CDR3 protein: CASTPRNLAGSYEQYF; CDR3 DNA: TGCGCCAGCACCCCCCGTAACCTAGCGGGTTCCTACGAGCAGTACTTC
D gene: -; J gene: TRBJ1-1; clone size: -; V gene: TRBV7-9; CDR3 protein: CASSLVLQGTTEAFF; CDR3 DNA: TGTGCCAGCAGCTTAGTCCTACAGGGAACCACTGAAGCTTTCTTT
D gene: -; J gene: TRBJ1-2; clone size: -; V gene: TRBV18; CDR3 protein: CASHSGVGGYTF; CDR3 DNA: TGTGCCAGCCACTCAGGGGTAGGTGGCTACACCTTC
D gene: -; J gene: TRBJ1-1; clone size: -; V gene: TRBV11-2; CDR3 protein: CASSLVGLDLSTEAFF; CDR3 DNA: TGTGCCAGCAGCTTAGTTGGACTCGACTTGTCGACTGAAGCTTTCTTT
D gene: -; J gene: TRBJ1-3; clone size: once; V gene: TRBV5-1; CDR3 protein: CASSRDSSSSSGNTIYF; CDR3 DNA: TGCGCCAGCAGCAGAGACAGTAGTTCCTCCTCTGGAAACACCATATATTTT
D gene: -; J gene: TRBJ1-1; clone size: -; V gene: TRBV19; CDR3 protein: CASSTRGGGYTEAFF; CDR3 DNA: TGTGCCAGTAGTACCCGAGGGGGTGGGTACACTGAAGCTTTCTTT
D gene: TRBD2; J gene: TRBJ2-1; clone size: once; V gene: TRBV13; CDR3 protein: CASRRGRPSYNEQFF; CDR3 DNA: TGTGCCAGCAGGCGCGGGAGGCCCTCCTACAATGAGCAGTTCTTC
D gene: TRBD2; J gene: TRBJ2-1; clone size: -; V gene: TRBV18; CDR3 protein: CASSPSGGSYNEQFF; CDR3 DNA: TGTGCCAGCTCACCATCGGGGGGCTCCTACAATGAGCAGTTCTTC
D gene: -; J gene: TRBJ2-2; clone size: -; V gene: TRBV14; CDR3 protein: CASSQVVPPRGELFF; CDR3 DNA: TGTGCCAGCAGCCAAGTTGTCCCCCCGCGCGGGGAGCTGTTTTTT
D gene: -; J gene: TRBJ2-3; clone size: -; V gene: TRBV4-2; CDR3 protein: CASSQVPRDFLSTDTQYF; CDR3 DNA: TGTGCCAGCAGCCAAGTCCCCCGGGACTTCCTAAGCACAGATACGCAGTATTTT
D gene: -; J gene: TRBJ2-7; clone size: -; V gene: TRBV11-2; CDR3 protein: CASSHLGVTYEQYF; CDR3 DNA: TGTGCCAGCAGCCACCTGGGCGTCACCTACGAGCAGTACTTC
D gene: -; J gene: TRBJ1-1; clone size: -; V gene: TRBV7-2; CDR3 protein: CASSPPGTPVGNTEAFF; CDR3 DNA: TGTGCCAGCAGCCCACCCGGGACTCCCGTCGGGAACACTGAAGCTTTCTTT
D gene: TRBD2; J gene: TRBJ2-7; clone size: -; V gene: TRBV4-1; CDR3 protein: CASSQETGAGATYEQYF; CDR3 DNA: TGCGCCAGCAGCCAAGAAACCGGGGCGGGAGCCACATACGAGCAGTACTTC
D gene: TRBD2; J gene: TRBJ2-1; clone size: -; V gene: TRBV30; CDR3 protein: CAWSVGLAGQLGGNEQFF; CDR3 DNA: TGTGCCTGGAGTGTGGGACTAGCGGGACAGCTAGGGGGCAATGAGCAGTTCTTC
D gene: -; J gene: TRBJ1-3; clone size: -; V gene: TRBV18; CDR3 protein: CASSPPAISGNTIYF; CDR3 DNA: TGTGCCAGCTCACCACCGGCCATCTCTGGAAACACCATATATTTT
D gene: -; J gene: TRBJ1-1; clone size: few; V gene: TRBV7-9; CDR3 protein: CASSSGQTDTEAFF; CDR3 DNA: TGTGCCAGCAGCTCCGGACAGACCGACACTGAAGCTTTCTTT
D gene: -; J gene: TRBJ2-7; clone size: -; V gene: TRBV19; CDR3 protein: CASKTAPHNRYEQYF; CDR3 DNA: TGTGCCAGTAAGACCGCCCCCCACAATCGCTACGAGCAGTACTTC
D gene: -; J gene: TRBJ2-1; clone size: -; V gene: TRBV6-6; CDR3 protein: CASSYSQGAYNEQFF; CDR3 DNA: TGTGCCAGCAGTTACAGTCAGGGTGCCTACAATGAGCAGTTCTTC
D gene: -; J gene: TRBJ2-6; clone size: -; V gene: TRBV28; CDR3 protein: CASSTVIGALSSGANVLTF; CDR3 DNA: TGTGCCAGCAGTACTGTTATCGGGGCTCTTAGCTCTGGGGCCAACGTCCTGACTTTT
D gene: TRBD1; J gene: TRBJ1-1; clone size: -; V gene: TRBV9; CDR3 protein: CASSVGQYSSEAFF; CDR3 DNA: TGTGCCAGCAGCGTGGGACAGTACTCTTCTGAAGCTTTCTTT
D gene: -; J gene: TRBJ2-1; clone size: few; V gene: TRBV13; CDR3 protein: CASSLRDTNNEQFF; CDR3 DNA: TGTGCCAGCAGCTTAAGGGACACTAACAATGAGCAGTTCTTC
D gene: TRBD2; J gene: TRBJ2-7; clone size: -; V gene: TRBV7-9; CDR3 protein: CASSLEGRAAYEQYF; CDR3 DNA: TGTGCCAGCAGCTTAGAAGGGAGGGCGGCCTACGAGCAGTACTTC
D gene: -; J gene: TRBJ1-5; clone size: -; V gene: TRBV5-6; CDR3 protein: CASSQGGGNQPQHF; CDR3 DNA: TGTGCCAGCAGCCAAGGTGGGGGAAATCAGCCCCAGCATTTT
D gene: -; J gene: TRBJ2-1; clone size: -; V gene: TRBV7-2; CDR3 protein: CASSLVTGSGNEQFF; CDR3 DNA: TGTGCCAGCAGCTTAGTGACCGGGAGCGGCAATGAGCAGTTCTTC
D gene: TRBD1; J gene: TRBJ2-2; clone size: once; V gene: TRBV25-1; CDR3 protein: CASSDSGQGGNTGELFF; CDR3 DNA: TGTGCCAGCAGTGACTCGGGACAGGGTGGGAACACCGGGGAGCTGTTTTTT
D gene: -; J gene: TRBJ2-5; clone size: few; V gene: TRBV30; CDR3 protein: CAWGVGQETQYF; CDR3 DNA: TGTGCCTGGGGAGTAGGTCAAGAGACCCAGTACTTC
D gene: -; J gene: TRBJ2-2; clone size: -; V gene: TRBV25-1; CDR3 protein: CASSLGWGELFF; CDR3 DNA: TGTGCCAGCAGCCTAGGGTGGGGGGAGCTGTTTTTT
D gene: TRBD2; J gene: TRBJ2-5; clone size: once; V gene: TRBV15; CDR3 protein: CATSRGGLAEETQYF; CDR3 DNA: TGTGCCACCAGCAGGGGGGGACTAGCGGAAGAGACCCAGTACTTC
D gene: -; J gene: TRBJ2-3; clone size: -; V gene: TRBV5-1; CDR3 protein: CASSLDRPPDTQYF; CDR3 DNA: TGCGCCAGCAGCCTCGACAGGCCCCCGGATACGCAGTATTTT
D gene: TRBD1; J gene: TRBJ2-5; clone size: -; V gene: TRBV19; CDR3 protein: CASSIRDRGFQGTQYF; CDR3 DNA: TGTGCCAGTAGTATCCGGGACAGGGGATTCCAAGGGACCCAGTACTTC
D gene: -; J gene: TRBJ1-1; clone size: few; V gene: TRBV5-1; CDR3 protein: CASSLWVGAHENTEAFF; CDR3 DNA: TGCGCCAGCAGCTTGTGGGTAGGGGCGCATGAGAACACTGAAGCTTTCTTT
D gene: TRBD1; J gene: TRBJ2-1; clone size: -; V gene: TRBV7-7; CDR3 protein: CASSPRTGFDNEQFF; CDR3 DNA: TGTGCTAGCAGCCCCCGGACAGGGTTTGATAATGAGCAGTTCTTC
D gene: -; J gene: TRBJ1-2; clone size: -; V gene: TRBV2; CDR3 protein: CASSEAHYTNYGYTF; CDR3 DNA: TGTGCCAGCAGTGAAGCACACTATACTAACTATGGCTACACCTTC
D gene: -; J gene: TRBJ2-3; clone size: -; V gene: TRBV9; CDR3 protein: CASSVGAIRGSDTQYF; CDR3 DNA: TGTGCCAGCAGCGTAGGGGCTATCAGGGGTTCAGATACGCAGTATTTT
D gene: TRBD2; J gene: TRBJ2-5; clone size: -; V gene: TRBV19; CDR3 protein: CASSMSLNSASGRSETQYF; CDR3 DNA: TGTGCCAGTAGTATGAGTTTAAATTCGGCTAGCGGGAGATCAGAGACCCAGTACTTC
D gene: -; J gene: TRBJ1-2; clone size: once; V gene: TRBV27; CDR3 protein: CASSLRANYGYTF; CDR3 DNA: TGTGCCAGCAGTCTCAGGGCAAACTATGGCTACACCTTC